This paragraph reports one T cell receptor beta chain. Libraries were prepared by immunoSEQ multiplex PCR; TCRdb keeps only in-frame clonotypes and omits some of them. The repertoire consists of about 1.1 million clones, with around 82% occurring once and the leading ten covering under 0.65%. This sample was included in a study of shared clonotypes between healthy human individuals. The germline CDR1 and CDR2 sequences are SGHRS and YFSETQ. Trimming took off 0 bases at V and 3 bases at J, with 10 bases between the two ends. This CDR3 spans 15 amino acids. Material for sequencing was memory CD4+ T cells from PBMCs. Noted subset: CD45RA-negative fraction. V and J are TRBV5-1 and TRBJ1-5; D gene uncertain. The source of this sequence is a man aged 18 to 30 in good health. Some clones in this sample may be carry-over from other donors' samples. In DNA form, the CDR3 reads TGCGCCAGCAGCTTGGGGCAGACATACAATCAGCCCCAGCATTTT. Translating gives CASSLGQTYNQPQHF.